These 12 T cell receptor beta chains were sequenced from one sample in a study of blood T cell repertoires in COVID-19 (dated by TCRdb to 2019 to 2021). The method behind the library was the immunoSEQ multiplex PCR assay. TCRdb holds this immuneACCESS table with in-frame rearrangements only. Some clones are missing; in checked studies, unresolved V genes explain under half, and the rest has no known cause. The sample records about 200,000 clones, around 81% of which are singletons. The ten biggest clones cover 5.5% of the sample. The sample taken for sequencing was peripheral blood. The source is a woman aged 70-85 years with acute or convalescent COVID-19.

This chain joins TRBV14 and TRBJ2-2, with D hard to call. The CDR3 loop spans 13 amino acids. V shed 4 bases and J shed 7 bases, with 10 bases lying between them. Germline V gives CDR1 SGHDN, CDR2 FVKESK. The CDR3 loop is CASSPQIDGELFF. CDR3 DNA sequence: TGTGCCAGCAGCCCACAAATCGACGGGGAGCTGTTTTTT.

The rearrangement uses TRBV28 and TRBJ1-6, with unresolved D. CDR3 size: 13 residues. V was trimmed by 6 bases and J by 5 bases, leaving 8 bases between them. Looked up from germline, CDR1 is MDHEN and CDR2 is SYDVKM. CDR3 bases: TGTGCCAGCAGAAGTCAGGATAATTCACCCCTCCACTTT. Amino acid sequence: CASRSQDNSPLHF.

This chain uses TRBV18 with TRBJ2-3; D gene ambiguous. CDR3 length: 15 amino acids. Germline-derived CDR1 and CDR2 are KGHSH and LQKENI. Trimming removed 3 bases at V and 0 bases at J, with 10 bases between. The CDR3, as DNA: TGTGCCAGCTCACCGGCGGTCGCTAGCACAGATACGCAGTATTTT. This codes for CASSPAVASTDTQYF.

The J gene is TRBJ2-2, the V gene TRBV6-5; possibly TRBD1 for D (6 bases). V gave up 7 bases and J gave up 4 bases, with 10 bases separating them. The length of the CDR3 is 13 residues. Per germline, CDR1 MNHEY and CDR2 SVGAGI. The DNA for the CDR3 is TGTGCCAGCACTAAGGACAGCACCGGGGAGCTGTTTTTT. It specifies CASTKDSTGELFF.

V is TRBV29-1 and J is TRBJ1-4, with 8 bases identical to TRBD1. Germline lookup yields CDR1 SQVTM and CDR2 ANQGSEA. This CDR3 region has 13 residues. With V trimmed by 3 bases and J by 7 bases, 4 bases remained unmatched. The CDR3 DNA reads TGCAGCGTTGATACAGGGGGTTCTGAAAAACTGTTTTTT. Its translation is CSVDTGGSEKLFF.

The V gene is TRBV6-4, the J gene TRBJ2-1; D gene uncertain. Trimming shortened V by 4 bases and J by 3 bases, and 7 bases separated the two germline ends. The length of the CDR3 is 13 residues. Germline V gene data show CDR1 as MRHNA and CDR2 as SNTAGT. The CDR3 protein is CASSVLLYNEQFF. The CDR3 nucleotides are TGTGCCAGCAGTGTCCTACTCTACAATGAGCAGTTCTTC.

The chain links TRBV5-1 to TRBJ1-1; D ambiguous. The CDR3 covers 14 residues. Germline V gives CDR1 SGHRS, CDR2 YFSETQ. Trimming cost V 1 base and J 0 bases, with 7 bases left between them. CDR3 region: CASSLKSMNTEAFF. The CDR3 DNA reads TGCGCCAGCAGCTTGAAGAGCATGAACACTGAAGCTTTCTTT.

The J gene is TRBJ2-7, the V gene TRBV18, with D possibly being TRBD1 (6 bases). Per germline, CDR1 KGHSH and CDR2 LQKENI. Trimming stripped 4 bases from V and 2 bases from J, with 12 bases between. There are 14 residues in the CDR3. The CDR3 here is CASSQGQRTYEQYF. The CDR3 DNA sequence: TGTGCCAGCTCACAAGGACAGCGTACCTACGAGCAGTACTTC.

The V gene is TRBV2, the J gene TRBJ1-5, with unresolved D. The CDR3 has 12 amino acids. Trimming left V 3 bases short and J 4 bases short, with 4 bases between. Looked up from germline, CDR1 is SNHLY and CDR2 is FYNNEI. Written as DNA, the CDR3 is TGTGCCAGCAGTGACCAGAATCAGCCCCAGCATTTT. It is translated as CASSDQNQPQHF.

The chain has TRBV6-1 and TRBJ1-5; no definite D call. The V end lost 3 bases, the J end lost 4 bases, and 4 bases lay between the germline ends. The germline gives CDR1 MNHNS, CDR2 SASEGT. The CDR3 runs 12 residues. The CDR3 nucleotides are TGTGCCAGCAGTGACAGTAATCAGCCCCAGCATTTT. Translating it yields CASSDSNQPQHF.

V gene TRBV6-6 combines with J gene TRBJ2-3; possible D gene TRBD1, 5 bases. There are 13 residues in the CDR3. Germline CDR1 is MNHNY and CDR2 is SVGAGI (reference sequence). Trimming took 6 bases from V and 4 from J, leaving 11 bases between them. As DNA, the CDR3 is TGTGCCAGCAGCCCTGACAGCCCAGATACGCAGTATTTT. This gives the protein CASSPDSPDTQYF.

The CDR3 spells CATSRPPGDGYTF. CDR3 sequence (DNA): TGTGCCACCAGCAGACCCCCCGGGGATGGCTACACCTTC. This chain uses TRBV15 with TRBJ1-2; D is ambiguous. Looked up from germline, CDR1 is LNHNV and CDR2 is YYDKDF (reference sequence). The CDR3 totals 13 residues. V lost 2 bases and J lost 6, with 10 bases in between.